The rows below give T cell receptor beta chains drawn from one sample of a study of shared clonotypes between healthy human individuals. The method was immunoSEQ multiplex PCR; TCRdb's version includes in-frame clones alone and lacks a portion of them. The sample lists 2 million to 2.5 million clones; under 97% were seen once. What was sequenced was naive CD4+ T cells sorted from blood. These receptors were taken from a man in his late teens or twenties in good health. The CDR3 runs from the conserved cysteine through the conserved F or W. D genes are given only for firm matches. The listing skips clone size in some rows; elsewhere it reads once, few, many or a size class.

V	size	J	D	DNA	CDR3
TRBV19	.	TRBJ2-1	.	TGTGCCAGTAAAGAGGGGATGGGATACAATGAGCAGTTCTTC	CASKEGMGYNEQFF
TRBV30	.	TRBJ1-1	.	TGTGCCTGGAGGGCGGGCCTGAACGCTTTCTTT	CAWRAGLNAFF
TRBV5-1	once	TRBJ2-5	TRBD2	TGCGCCAGCAGCCCTGGACTAGCGGGAAAAGAGACCCAGTACTTC	CASSPGLAGKETQYF
TRBV30	few	TRBJ1-5	.	TGTGCCTGGAGTGCACAGTTTAATCAGCCCCAGCATTTT	CAWSAQFNQPQHF
TRBV2	.	TRBJ1-1	.	TGTGCCAGCAGTGAGCTACTCCCGAACACTGAAGCTTTCTTT	CASSELLPNTEAFF
TRBV18	.	TRBJ2-2	TRBD2	TGTGCCAGCTCACCTAGCGGGGGGCCGAACACCGGGGAGCTGTTTTTT	CASSPSGGPNTGELFF
TRBV30	.	TRBJ2-7	.	TGTGCCTGGAGCCCGGGAGCCGGACCCTCCTACGAGCAGTACTTC	CAWSPGAGPSYEQYF
TRBV6-6	.	TRBJ1-2	.	TGTGCCAGCAGTTACTCGGGGACTGGCTACACCTTC	CASSYSGTGYTF
TRBV10-1	.	TRBJ2-3	TRBD2	TGCGCCAGCAGTGTAGGGACTAGGGATACGCAGTATTTT	CASSVGTRDTQYF
TRBV5-1	.	TRBJ2-7	TRBD1	TGCGCCAGCAGCTTGGTGGGGACAGGATCCCCCGAGCAGTACTTC	CASSLVGTGSPEQYF
TRBV15	.	TRBJ2-5	.	TGTGCCACCAGCATCAGACTGATCCAAGAGACCCAGTACTTC	CATSIRLIQETQYF
TRBV19	.	TRBJ1-5	TRBD1	TGTGCCAGTAGTACTGCGGGACAGAATAGCAATCAGCCCCAGCATTTT	CASSTAGQNSNQPQHF
TRBV19	once	TRBJ2-7	.	TGTGCCAGTAGTACCTTTTTAACGTCCTACGAGCAGTACTTC	CASSTFLTSYEQYF
TRBV27	.	TRBJ2-7	.	TGTGCCAGCAGTTTCGCAGGGAAGTACGAGCAGTACTTC	CASSFAGKYEQYF
TRBV29-1	.	TRBJ1-1	.	TGCAGCGTTGAATCCGGGACTCCAGCTTTCTTT	CSVESGTPAFF
TRBV30	few	TRBJ1-1	.	TGTGCCTGGACAGGGGATTTCAGGAAGACTGAAGCTTTCTTT	CAWTGDFRKTEAFF
TRBV11-2	.	TRBJ2-4	TRBD1	TGTGCCAGCAGCTTATCAGGACAGGGCGGGTTAGCCAAAAACATTCAGTACTTC	CASSLSGQGGLAKNIQYF
TRBV19	.	TRBJ1-6	TRBD1	TGTGCCAGTAGCCCTTCTGGGACAGGCTTCTATAATTCACCCCTCCACTTT	CASSPSGTGFYNSPLHF
TRBV18	.	TRBJ2-3	.	TGTGCCAGCTCACCACTTGCTAGCACAGATACGCAGTATTTT	CASSPLASTDTQYF
TRBV28	.	TRBJ1-2	TRBD1	TGTGCCAGCAGAAAGACAGGGCCTATCTATGGCTACACCTTC	CASRKTGPIYGYTF
TRBV6-5	once	TRBJ1-3	.	TGTGCCAGCAAAAAGGGAAACTCTGGAAACACCATATATTTT	CASKKGNSGNTIYF
TRBV10-3	.	TRBJ1-1	TRBD1	TGTGCCATTTCGGACAGGCGGGACACTGAAGCTTTCTTT	CAISDRRDTEAFF
TRBV18	.	TRBJ2-7	.	TGTGCCAGCTCACCAGGACAGCCCTCCTACGAGCAGTACTTC	CASSPGQPSYEQYF
TRBV18	.	TRBJ2-6	TRBD2	TGTGCCAGCTCACCACCCGGGGGGGCTGGGGCCAACGTCCTGACTTTC	CASSPPGGAGANVLTF
TRBV30	.	TRBJ1-2	.	TGTGCCTGGAGCCCCGGGACAAACTATGGCTACACCTTC	CAWSPGTNYGYTF
TRBV30	once	TRBJ2-1	TRBD1	TGTGCCTGGAGTGCAGGACAGGGGCTAGCCAATGAGCAGTTCTTC	CAWSAGQGLANEQFF
TRBV5-1	.	TRBJ2-1	TRBD1	TGCGCCAGCAGCTTAGAACCGGGACAGGGCTACAATGAGCAGTTCTTC	CASSLEPGQGYNEQFF
TRBV20-1	.	TRBJ2-1	.	TGCAGTGCCGTCCTTGGGAATGAGCAGTTCTTC	CSAVLGNEQFF
TRBV4-2	.	TRBJ1-5	.	TGTGCCAGCAGCCAAGAAGGCCAGGGCCTTCGGCAGCCCCAGCATTTT	CASSQEGQGLRQPQHF
TRBV9	once	TRBJ2-3	TRBD2	TGTGCCAGCAGCGTAGCTACGACTAGCGGGGGGATTACGCAGTATTTT	CASSVATTSGGITQYF
TRBV30	.	TRBJ1-3	.	TGTGCCTGGAGGGCCATGGGGGATGGAAACACCATATATTTT	CAWRAMGDGNTIYF
TRBV7-6	.	TRBJ2-2	TRBD1	TGTGCCAGCAGCCGACGACAGGGAGTCGGGGAGCTGTTTTTT	CASSRRQGVGELFF
TRBV19	few	TRBJ2-7	.	TGTGCCAGTAGTATAGCTCAGGGCTACGAGCAGTACTTC	CASSIAQGYEQYF
TRBV1	.	TRBJ2-1	.	TGCACCAGCAGCCAAGAGCGGTGCGGGAGGGACTCCTACAATGAGCAGTTCTTC	CTSSQERCGRDSYNEQFF
TRBV2	.	TRBJ2-7	TRBD1	TGTGCCAGCAGATTGTACAGGGACAGCTCCTACGAGCAGTACTTC	CASRLYRDSSYEQYF
TRBV6-8	.	TRBJ1-5	.	TGTGCCAGCAAACACCGAACTGGAGCGGGACCTCTACGGGATCAGCCCCAGCATTTT	CASKHRTGAGPLRDQPQHF
TRBV4-1	.	TRBJ1-6	.	TGCGCCAGCAGCCAAGATCTCCAGGGGAATTCACCCCTCCACTTT	CASSQDLQGNSPLHF
TRBV6-1	.	TRBJ2-5	.	TGTGCCAGCAGTGAACGGCAAGAGACCCAGTACTTC	CASSERQETQYF
TRBV5-1	once	TRBJ2-1	TRBD2	TGCGCCAGCACGCGGGGGGACTCCTACAATGAGCAGTTCTTC	CASTRGDSYNEQFF
TRBV29-1	.	TRBJ2-1	.	TGCAGCGTTGATATAAGCCGGACTGTCTACAATGAGCAGTTCTTC	CSVDISRTVYNEQFF
TRBV30	.	TRBJ2-5	.	TGTGCCTGGAGCCGGGTTGGAGAGACCCAGTACTTC	CAWSRVGETQYF
TRBV30	.	TRBJ1-2	.	TGTGCCTGGAGTACCGAATCTTCTAACTATGGCTACACCTTC	CAWSTESSNYGYTF
TRBV28	.	TRBJ2-1	TRBD1	TGTGCCAGCAGCGACGGGACAGGGGTCTACAATGAGCAGTTCTTC	CASSDGTGVYNEQFF